A selection of T cell receptor beta chains follows, all from one sample in a study of blood T cell repertoires in COVID-19. TCRdb keeps only in-frame clones here, not all; method: immunoSEQ multiplex PCR. The data show roughly 250,000 clones, approximately 87% seen once. The sequenced material came from peripheral blood. These receptors were collected from a woman in her forties or fifties with acute or convalescent COVID-19. The CDR3 runs from the conserved cysteine through the conserved F or W. A D gene is named only where the DNA matches it firmly. Clone size is shown for a subset of rows, as once, few, many or a class of expanded clone.

NA | TRBJ2-5 | NA | TRBV7-9 | CASSFPVAGTETQYF | TGTGCCAGCAGCTTCCCCGTGGCGGGAACGGAGACCCAGTACTTC
NA | TRBJ2-3 | NA | TRBV18 | CASSPLGTTDTQYF | TGTGCCAGCTCACCACTCGGTACGACAGATACGCAGTATTTT
TRBD1 | TRBJ2-7 | NA | TRBV6-2/TRBV6-3 | CASSPRTGKEQYF | TGTGCCAGCAGTCCCCGGACAGGGAAGGAGCAGTACTTC
TRBD1 | TRBJ2-3 | NA | TRBV7-3 | CASSPSPGQVDTQYF | TGTGCCAGCAGCCCTAGCCCGGGACAGGTAGATACGCAGTATTTT
NA | TRBJ2-7 | NA | TRBV5-6 | CASSFLQVAYEQYF | TGTGCCAGCAGTTTTTTACAGGTTGCCTACGAGCAGTACTTC
NA | TRBJ2-2 | NA | TRBV11-3 | CASSPLFGELFF | TGTGCCAGCAGCCCCTTATTCGGGGAGCTGTTTTTT
NA | TRBJ2-6 | NA | TRBV7-3 | CASSAGGEAGANVLTF | TGTGCCAGCAGCGCCGGGGGAGAGGCTGGGGCCAACGTCCTGACTTTC
NA | TRBJ2-1 | NA | TRBV18 | CASSATQGTLYNEQFF | TGTGCCAGCTCAGCCACACAGGGAACCCTTTACAATGAGCAGTTCTTC
NA | TRBJ1-6 | NA | TRBV19 | CASSILGQPNYYNSPLHF | TGTGCCAGTAGTATCCTCGGACAGCCTAATTACTACAATTCACCCCTCCACTTT
TRBD1 | TRBJ2-1 | NA | TRBV24-1 | CATSDLLPGQGYNEQFF | TGTGCCACCAGTGATCTCCTACCGGGACAGGGGTACAATGAGCAGTTCTTC
TRBD1 | TRBJ1-5 | NA | TRBV11-1 | CASSLGTGRGNQPQHF | TGTGCCAGCAGCCTGGGGACAGGGAGAGGCAATCAGCCCCAGCATTTT
NA | TRBJ1-2 | NA | TRBV4-2 | CASSQDSGGNNYGYTF | TGTGCCAGCAGCCAAGATTCGGGGGGGAATAACTATGGCTACACCTTC
TRBD2 | TRBJ2-5 | NA | TRBV2 | CASSEEAGDGETQYF | TGTGCCAGCAGTGAAGAAGCGGGAGACGGAGAGACCCAGTACTTC
NA | TRBJ1-4 | NA | TRBV5-6 | CASSLFTGYDNEKLFF | TGTGCCAGCAGCTTGTTCACAGGATACGATAATGAAAAACTGTTTTTT
NA | TRBJ2-1 | NA | TRBV9 | CASSVQSTGFYNEQFF | TGTGCCAGCAGCGTTCAATCGACTGGATTCTACAATGAGCAGTTCTTC
NA | TRBJ1-2 | NA | TRBV11-2 | CASSPQGFGYGYTF | TGTGCCAGCAGTCCCCAGGGGTTCGGCTATGGCTACACCTTC
NA | TRBJ1-5 | NA | TRBV9 | CASSVGGRVNQPQHF | TGTGCCAGCAGCGTAGGAGGGCGGGTCAATCAGCCCCAGCATTTT
TRBD1 | TRBJ1-4 | NA | TRBV24-1 | CATSDSDRTNEKLFF | TGTGCCACCAGTGATTCGGACAGGACTAATGAAAAACTGTTTTTT
NA | TRBJ1-2 | NA | TRBV6-6 | CASSYSHNYGYTF | TGTGCCAGCAGTTACAGCCATAACTATGGCTACACCTTC
NA | TRBJ2-2 | once | TRBV21-1 | CASSKLHWWWRTSLTPGELFF | TGTGCCAGCAGCAAATTACATTGGTGGTGGAGGACTAGCCTCACGCCCGGGGAGCTGTTTTTT
TRBD2 | TRBJ2-7 | NA | TRBV6-2/TRBV6-3 | CASSMTGPGTSGRAVEQYF | TGTGCCAGCAGTATGACAGGCCCTGGGACTAGCGGGAGGGCCGTCGAGCAGTACTTC
TRBD1 | TRBJ2-7 | once | TRBV13 | CASSLRDSTYEQYF | TGTGCCAGCAGCTTACGGGACAGTACCTACGAGCAGTACTTC
NA | TRBJ2-1 | NA | TRBV6-2/TRBV6-3 | CASSYRQGNYNEQFF | TGTGCCAGCAGTTACCGCCAGGGAAACTACAATGAGCAGTTCTTC
TRBD2 | TRBJ2-1 | NA | TRBV30 | CAREGLAVNNEQFF | TGTGCCCGGGAGGGACTAGCGGTTAACAATGAGCAGTTCTTC
NA | TRBJ1-5 | NA | TRBV11-2 | CASSLTSNSNQPQHF | TGTGCCAGCAGCTTAACTAGCAATAGCAATCAGCCCCAGCATTTT
TRBD1 | TRBJ1-2 | few | TRBV27 | CASSRDRGFYGYTF | TGTGCCAGCAGTCGGGACAGGGGATTCTATGGCTACACCTTC
NA | TRBJ1-2 | NA | TRBV5-1 | CASSLVAGADYGYTF | TGCGCCAGCAGCTTAGTAGCGGGGGCGGACTATGGCTACACCTTC
TRBD1 | TRBJ1-1 | NA | TRBV6-5 | CASSLGQGGTEAFF | TGTGCCAGCAGTCTGGGACAGGGAGGCACTGAAGCTTTCTTT
NA | TRBJ2-3 | NA | TRBV6-5 | CASRRLVTDTQYF | TGTGCCAGCAGGCGTCTGGTTACAGATACGCAGTATTTT
NA | TRBJ1-3 | NA | TRBV28 | CASSSGGAGTDTIYF | TGTGCCAGCAGCTCCGGCGGGGCAGGTACGGACACCATATATTTT
NA | TRBJ1-5 | NA | TRBV4-1 | CASSQLFQGTQPQHF | TGCGCCAGCAGCCAACTTTTCCAGGGGACTCAGCCCCAGCATTTT
TRBD2 | TRBJ2-1 | NA | TRBV7-2 | CASSLEAGRVNEQFF | TGTGCCAGCAGCCTAGAAGCGGGACGGGTAAATGAGCAGTTCTTC
NA | TRBJ2-7 | NA | TRBV5-1 | CASSVWFGAPSYEQYF | TGCGCCAGCAGCGTTTGGTTTGGGGCCCCCTCCTACGAGCAGTACTTC
NA | TRBJ1-6 | NA | TRBV7-6 | CASSPRERNSPLHF | TGTGCCAGCAGCCCCCGGGAACGGAATTCACCCCTCCACTTT
NA | TRBJ2-3 | NA | TRBV24-1 | CATSDRLVDTDTQYF | TGTGCCACCAGTGATCGTCTAGTCGACACAGATACGCAGTATTTT
NA | TRBJ1-3 | NA | TRBV30 | CAWNRGTNSGNTIYF | TGTGCCTGGAATAGGGGGACAAACTCTGGAAACACCATATATTTT
TRBD1 | TRBJ1-6 | NA | TRBV27 | CASRPGQGIMSLHF | TGTGCCAGCAGGCCAGGACAGGGGATTATGTCCCTCCACTTT
NA | TRBJ1-2 | once | TRBV28 | CASSSHPTVWGYTF | TGTGCCAGCAGTTCTCACCCCACGGTCTGGGGCTACACCTTC
TRBD2 | TRBJ2-7 | NA | TRBV10-2 | CASSPGGGFYEQYF | TGCGCCAGCAGCCCGGGAGGAGGTTTCTACGAGCAGTACTTC
TRBD2 | TRBJ2-2 | NA | TRBV24-1 | CATKRENTGELFF | TGTGCCACCAAGCGGGAGAACACCGGGGAGCTGTTTTTT